These 28 T cell receptor beta chains came from one sample sequenced in a study of T cell responses to AZD1222 COVID-19 vaccine. Clones were read by immunoSEQ multiplex PCR, and TCRdb kept only the in-frame ones, dropping some. The table has approximately 210,000 clones, roughly 94% seen once; the top ten hold around 1.7%. Sequenced material: peripheral blood, taken 28 days after the second dose of the MenACWY control vaccine. The receptors were sampled from an adult who received the MenACWY meningococcal vaccine as a control.

J is TRBJ2-1 and V is TRBV19, with D tentatively TRBD2 (8 bases). CDR1 and CDR2 from the germline V gene are LNHDA and SQIVND (reference sequence). V lost 4 bases and J lost 4, with 14 bases in between. This CDR3 is built from 15 residues. CDR3 protein: CASSTREGAYNEQFF. The CDR3 DNA reads TGTGCCAGTAGTACACGGGAGGGGGCGTACAATGAGCAGTTCTTC.

The rearrangement uses TRBV12-1 and TRBJ2-3; the table's D gene call, TRBD1, was not cross checked with the DNA. TRBV12-1 is a recognized pseudogene. This CDR3 region has 14 residues. In nucleotides, the CDR3 is TGTGCCATCCCGCGTGGGGGCCGCACAGATACGCAGTATTTT. The encoded protein is CAIPRGGRTDTQYF.

This clone was detected only once. This chain joins TRBV19 and TRBJ2-7; 9 bases are shared with TRBD2. The CDR3 length is 17 residues. The trim removed 3 bases at V and 2 bases at J, leaving 11 bases unmatched. The V gene's germline CDR1 is LNHDA and CDR2 SQIVND (reference sequence). The DNA for the CDR3 is TGTGCCAGTAGTATGGCGTTAGCGGGAGTGGTCCCCTACGAGCAGTACTTC. Its translation is CASSMALAGVVPYEQYF.

The genes are TRBV2 and TRBJ2-3; a weak D match, TRBD1 (5 bases). The germline V gene has CDR1 SNHLY and CDR2 FYNNEI. Between the trimmed V and J ends, which lost 8 bases and 2 bases, there was a span of 14 bases. CDR3 size: 14 residues. The CDR3, as DNA: TGTGCCAGCTCCCGGGCTGGGGCCACAGATACGCAGTATTTT. It codes for CASSRAGATDTQYF.

The V gene is TRBV21-1, the J gene TRBJ1-1. TRBV21-1 is reported as a pseudogene. This CDR3 spans 15 amino acids. CDR3 amino acids: CASRAPSSGNTEAFF. The CDR3 DNA follows: TGTGCCAGCAGAGCCCCCTCGTCGGGGAACACTGAAGCTTTCTTT.

V and J are TRBV27 and TRBJ2-3; 7 nucleotides align to TRBD2. V was pared by 7 bases and J by 5 bases, with 15 bases of the junction left unmatched. Looked up from germline, CDR1 is MNHEY and CDR2 is SMNVEV (reference sequence). There are 16 residues in the CDR3. CDR3 in amino acids: CASISSGGGLGDTQYF. CDR3 DNA sequence: TGTGCCAGCATTTCCTCGGGGGGAGGGCTGGGAGATACGCAGTATTTT.

This clone has just one count. This chain links TRBV7-9 with TRBJ1-1, with 12 bases aligning to TRBD1. The germline V gene has CDR1 SEHNR and CDR2 FQNEAQ (reference sequence). The CDR3 loop spans 18 amino acids. With 2 bases clipped from V and 0 bases from J, the junction kept 7 bases outside the gene matches. This CDR3 reads CASSLTAGTGGLNTEAFF. Written as DNA, the CDR3 is TGTGCCAGCAGCTTAACCGCCGGGACAGGGGGCCTGAACACTGAAGCTTTCTTT.

This clone was seen just once. This chain joins TRBV7-2 and TRBJ2-3, with 7 bases lining up with TRBD2. Germline CDR1 reads SGHTA; CDR2 reads FQGNSA. The CDR3 length is 13 residues. With V trimmed by 5 bases and J by 4 bases, 3 bases remained unmatched. CDR3 amino acids: CASSPTSADTQYF. The CDR3 nucleotides read TGTGCCAGCAGCCCAACTAGCGCAGATACGCAGTATTTT.

The chain combines TRBV6-5 with TRBJ2-7; the match to TRBD2 covers 7 bases. CDR1 and CDR2 from the germline V gene are MNHEY and SVGAGI. The V gene end was trimmed by 10 bases and the J gene end by 6 bases; junction bases not matched to a gene: 15. The CDR3 consists of 14 residues. This CDR3 reads CATRRGRAPFEQYF. DNA for the CDR3: TGTGCCACCAGACGAGGGAGGGCCCCATTCGAGCAGTACTTC.

The J gene is TRBJ1-1, the V gene TRBV5-6; unclear D gene. V gave up 5 bases and J gave up 7 bases, with 15 bases separating them. CDR3 length: 13 amino acids. Germline V gene sequence: CDR1 SGHDT, CDR2 YYEEEE. CDR3 region: CASSLSSLGEAFF. CDR3 coding DNA: TGTGCCAGCAGTCTGAGCTCATTGGGTGAAGCTTTCTTT.

The chain uses TRBV4-1 and TRBJ1-1; D unclear. The CDR3 extends over 14 amino acids. Germline V gene sequence: CDR1 MGHRA, CDR2 YSYEKL. V dropped 1 base and J dropped 1 base, with 7 bases sitting between them. CDR3 loop: CASSQVGANTEAFF. The DNA for the CDR3 is TGCGCCAGCAGCCAAGTGGGCGCGAACACTGAAGCTTTCTTT.

The chain carries TRBV7-9 and TRBJ2-5; no firm D call. CDR1 and CDR2 from the germline V gene are SEHNR and FQNEAQ (reference sequence). V gave up 5 bases and J gave up 3 bases, with 7 bases separating them. This CDR3 spans 12 amino acids. The CDR3 DNA reads as TGTGCCAGCAGCAGCTTGAAAGAGACCCAGTACTTC. Translation: CASSSLKETQYF.

This clone was seen ten or more times. V and J are TRBV5-4 and TRBJ2-1, with no clear D. Trimming pared 0 bases from V and 2 bases from J, leaving 9 bases between. CDR1 is SGHNT and CDR2 is YYREEE in the germline V gene (reference sequence). This CDR3 has 15 amino acids. CDR3 DNA: TGTGCCAGCAGCTTGGACAGTAGGACCTACAATGAGCAGTTCTTC. Translating it yields CASSLDSRTYNEQFF.

As regards this clone: This same CDR3 is encoded by further DNA sequences in the sample. The chain carries TRBV5-6 and TRBJ1-3; D uncertain. The V gene lost 1 base and the J gene lost 2 bases, with 7 bases spanning the gap. Germline V gives CDR1 SGHDT, CDR2 YYEEEE. There are 14 residues in the CDR3. Written as DNA, the CDR3 is TGTGCCAGCAGCTTGAGAGGGCCTGGAAACACCATATATTTT. Residues: CASSLRGPGNTIYF.

The chain joins TRBV27 to TRBJ1-6; tentative D call: TRBD1 (5 bases). This CDR3 spans 15 amino acids. Germline CDR1 is MNHEY and CDR2 is SMNVEV (reference sequence). Trimming stripped 3 bases from V and 6 bases from J, with 12 bases between. The CDR3 protein is CASSFNKGFNSPLHF. For the CDR3, the DNA is TGTGCCAGCAGTTTTAATAAGGGGTTTAATTCACCCCTCCACTTT.

This rearrangement joins TRBV13 to TRBJ1-2; TRBD1 might be the D (5 bases). Trimming shortened V by 4 bases and J by 0 bases, and 15 bases separated the two germline ends. CDR3 length: 16 residues. Germline CDR1 PRHDT, CDR2 FYEKMQ (reference sequence). The chain's CDR3 is CASSSHGGETNYGYTF. For the CDR3, the DNA is TGTGCCAGCAGCTCCCACGGAGGGGAAACTAACTATGGCTACACCTTC.

The DNA for the CDR3 is TGCAGCGTTGAAGGCAGGGGGGCCCCAGGCACAGATACGCAGTATTTT. Translation gives CSVEGRGAPGTDTQYF. This rearrangement joins TRBV29-1 to TRBJ2-3; possibly TRBD1 for D (7 bases). This CDR3 comprises 16 residues. V lost 1 base and J lost 1, with 15 bases in between. The germline V gene encodes CDR1 SQVTM and CDR2 ANQGSEA.

This sequence joins TRBV7-9 and TRBJ1-4; the D is unclear. CDR1 and CDR2 from the germline V gene are SEHNR and FQNEAQ (reference sequence). The CDR3 extends over 15 amino acids. V lost 2 bases, J lost 0 bases, and 7 bases lay in between. The CDR3 nucleotides are TGTGCCAGCAGCTTAAGGCAAGCAACTAATGAAAAACTGTTTTTT. Translation: CASSLRQATNEKLFF.

This chain uses TRBV29-1 with TRBJ1-5; D unresolved. CDR3 length: 12 residues. Trimming removed 4 bases at V and 2 bases at J, with 6 bases between. The germline CDR1 and CDR2 sequences are SQVTM and ANQGSEA. DNA for the CDR3: TGCAGCGTTGTTAACGGCAATCAGCCCCAGCATTTT. Amino acid sequence: CSVVNGNQPQHF.

The count of this clone is one. V gene TRBV5-1 combines with J gene TRBJ2-3; possibly TRBD1 for D (7 bases). Germline V gene sequence: CDR1 SGHRS, CDR2 YFSETQ. CDR3 length: 15 amino acids. V shed 4 bases and J shed 2 bases, with 14 bases lying between them. The CDR3 is CASSAGQDYTDTQYF. The CDR3 DNA reads as TGCGCCAGCAGCGCTGGACAGGACTACACAGATACGCAGTATTTT.

The chain carries TRBV7-9 and TRBJ2-1, with D unclear. The length of the CDR3 is 13 residues. Germline V gene data show CDR1 as SEHNR and CDR2 as FQNEAQ (reference sequence). Deletions cut 5 bases from V and 4 bases from J, with 9 bases between. The CDR3 spells CASSATGYNEQFF. The CDR3 nucleotides read TGTGCCAGCAGCGCCACTGGGTACAATGAGCAGTTCTTC. Together with reference TRBV7-9 and TRBJ2-1, the CDR3 gives the full variable domain: DTGVSQNPRHKITKRGQNVTFRCDPISEHNRLYWYRQTLGQGPEFLTYFQNEAQLEKSRLLSDRFSAERPKGSFSTLEIQRTEQGDSAMYLCASSATGYNEQFFGPGTRLTVL.

This chain uses TRBV7-8 with TRBJ1-5; TRBD1 aligns across 11 bases. With 7 bases clipped from V and 8 bases from J, the junction kept 10 bases outside the gene matches. The CDR3 spans 15 residues. Germline V gene sequence: CDR1 SGHVS, CDR2 FQNEAQ. CDR3 loop: CASTISGQGGKPQHF. The CDR3 DNA reads as TGTGCCAGCACCATTTCGGGACAGGGGGGTAAGCCCCAGCATTTT.

This chain uses TRBV6-4 with TRBJ2-1; a weak D match, TRBD2 (6 bases). This CDR3 has 12 residues. V lost 0 bases, J lost 13 bases, and 10 bases lay in between. The germline V gene has CDR1 MRHNA and CDR2 SNTAGT. CDR3 loop: CASSDSGTEQFF. Here the CDR3 DNA reads TGTGCCAGCAGTGACTCAGGGACTGAACAGTTCTTC.

V is TRBV28 and J is TRBJ1-6; D might be TRBD1 (6 bases). Germline loops: CDR1 MDHEN, CDR2 SYDVKM. With 2 bases removed from V and 8 bases from J, the gap between germline ends came to 10 bases. This CDR3 contains 14 residues. This chain's CDR3 is CASSLGGPYSPLHF. Written as DNA, the CDR3 is TGTGCCAGCAGTTTAGGGGGGCCATATTCACCCCTCCACTTT. Based on the CDR3 plus reference TRBV28 and TRBJ1-6, the full variable domain is DVKVTQSSRYLVKRTGEKVFLECVQDMDHENMFWYRQDPGLGLRLIYFSYDVKMKEKGDIPEGYSVSREKKERFSLILESASTNQTSMYLCASSLGGPYSPLHFGNGTRLTVT.

This chain joins TRBV5-1 and TRBJ2-5; D gene uncertain. Germline CDR1 and CDR2: SGHRS and YFSETQ. This CDR3 region has 14 residues. The ends were cut back, 5 bases at V and 4 bases at J, with 15 bases in the middle. The CDR3 is CASREQASGETQYF. The CDR3 bases are TGCGCCAGCAGGGAGCAGGCAAGTGGAGAGACCCAGTACTTC. The full variable domain, its missing parts supplied by reference TRBV5-1 and TRBJ2-5, is KAGVTQTPRYLIKTRGQQVTLSCSPISGHRSVSWYQQTPGQGLQFLFEYFSETQRNKGNFPGRFSGRQFSNSRSEMNVSTLELGDSALYLCASREQASGETQYFGPGTRLLVL.

About this clone itself: The junction does not match germline at one end; this may be a read error. The chain is built from TRBV6-2 or TRBV6-3 and TRBJ2-2; 11 nucleotides match TRBD1. CDR1 and CDR2 (germline): MNHEY, SVGEGT. The length of the CDR3 is 17 residues. The CDR3 here is CASSYRTGGANTGELFF. DNA of the CDR3: TGTGCCAGCAGTTACAGGACAGGGGGCGCGAATACCGGGGAGCTGTTTTTT.

This chain uses TRBV4-3 with TRBJ1-6; D perhaps matches TRBD1 (5 bases). The CDR3 runs 15 residues. V was trimmed by 2 bases and J by 1 base, leaving 6 bases between them. The germline CDR1 and CDR2 sequences are LGHNA and YSLEER. CDR3 coding DNA: TGCGCCAGCAGCCAACAGGGTTCCTATAATTCACCCCTCCACTTT. Its protein product is CASSQQGSYNSPLHF.

J is TRBJ1-6 and V is TRBV19; the D is unclear. V gave up 7 bases and J gave up 0 bases, with 16 bases separating them. Per the germline V gene, CDR1 is LNHDA and CDR2 is SQIVND (reference sequence). There are 17 residues in the CDR3. CDR3 in amino acids: CASMGSGRHSYNSPLHF. DNA for the CDR3: TGTGCCAGTATGGGAAGCGGGCGGCACTCCTATAATTCACCCCTCCACTTT.